This T cell receptor (beta chain) originates from a study of immune cell composition in non-small cell lung cancer. This table comes from immunoSEQ multiplex PCR, and its TCRdb copy is limited to in-frame clones, with some not included. The sample includes 9,000 to 10,000 clones, 65% to 80% seen only once; the top ten take about 8.9%. Trimming pared 8 bases from V and 9 bases from J, leaving 19 bases between. The CDR3 runs to 14 residues. Germline V gene lookup returns CDR1 MNHEY and CDR2 SMNVEV (reference sequence). This clone turned up a few times. The antigen is unknown. Study-level points and caveats: Clones >0.5% enriched in tumour were rarer in adenocarcinoma (around 35%) than squamous (approximately 80%). Smoking pack-years did not significantly correlate with tumour TCR-beta clonality.

The V and J genes are TRBV27 and TRBJ2-2; tentatively, D is TRBD2 (5 bases). Sequencing was performed on lung tumor tissue. This clonotype originated in a human donor with non-small cell lung cancer. The CDR3 reads CASRERAERRELFF. The CDR3 coding sequence is TGTGCCAGCCGGGAACGAGCGGAGCGCAGGGAGCTGTTTTTT.